The 19 T cell receptor beta chains listed next were all sequenced from one sample in a study of human T cells and chemical hapten exposure. Time point given: patch test 1, 2 weeks after DPC sensitization. Regarding treatment: therapeutic diphenylcyclopropenone sensitization with weekly scalp DPC. TCRdb called the RACE reads again in MiXCR, with one record for every CDR3 protein. Of 150,000 to 200,000 distinct CDR3 sequences detected, about 14% appear once; the ten largest clones hold less than 2%. Sequences were derived from whole blood, sampled in connection with sensitization to the hapten diphenylcyclopropenone (DPC). Receptors were obtained from a woman aged 25-40 years with alopecia areata. Some clones in this sample may be carry-over from other donors' samples.

The V and J genes are TRBV7-3 and TRBJ2-2, with 7 bases aligning to TRBD2. CDR1 SGHTA and CDR2 FQGTGA come from the germline V gene. V lost 5 bases, J lost 7 bases, and 7 bases stayed unmatched. There are 14 residues in the CDR3. The CDR3 sequence is CASSPGGSVGELFF. The CDR3 DNA reads as TGTGCCAGCAGCCCCGGGGGGAGTGTCGGGGAGCTGTTTTTT.

This clonotype was counted only a few times. The chain employs TRBV28 and TRBJ2-1, with 10 bases matching TRBD1. Germline values: CDR1 MDHEN, CDR2 SYDVKM. This CDR3 has 14 residues. V dropped 8 bases and J dropped 3; count of bases not matched to a gene: 4. CDR3 DNA sequence: TGTGCCAGCGCCGGGACAGGGGTCTACAATGAGCAGTTCTTC. Encoded protein: CASAGTGVYNEQFF.

The CDR3 DNA reads TGCGCCAGCAGACTCACGCCCGGGGATGAGCAGTTCTTC. Translating gives CASRLTPGDEQFF. The V gene is TRBV4-1, the J gene TRBJ2-1, with D maybe TRBD2 (5 bases). The CDR3 spans 13 residues. V was cut by 6 bases and J by 8 bases, with 14 bases left in between. Germline assignment: CDR1 MGHRA and CDR2 YSYEKL.

This clonotype was recorded a few times. The chain is built from TRBV28 and TRBJ2-4; a weak D match, TRBD2 (7 bases). The CDR3 extends over 18 amino acids. With 4 bases removed from V and 1 base from J, the gap between germline ends came to 20 bases. Germline-derived CDR1 and CDR2 are MDHEN and SYDVKM. The CDR3, as DNA: TGTGCCAGCAGTTGGGGGGGGCGCAGATCTTTGGCCAAAAACATTCAGTACTTC. It translates to CASSWGGRRSLAKNIQYF. Full variable domain (rest looked up from reference TRBV28 and TRBJ2-4): DVKVTQSSRYLVKRTGEKVFLECVQDMDHENMFWYRQDPGLGLRLIYFSYDVKMKEKGDIPEGYSVSREKKERFSLILESASTNQTSMYLCASSWGGRRSLAKNIQYFGAGTRLSVL.

The V and J genes are TRBV7-2 and TRBJ2-1; TRBD2 matches 10 bases. There are 15 residues in the CDR3. The germline V gene encodes CDR1 SGHTA and CDR2 FQGNSA. V gave up 6 bases and J gave up 8 bases; unmatched junction bases: 10. Here the CDR3 reads CASRQGALAGDEQFF. DNA for the CDR3: TGTGCCAGCAGGCAGGGGGCCCTAGCGGGAGATGAGCAGTTCTTC.

The chain recombines TRBV10-3 with TRBJ1-1; no definite D call. The CDR3 contains 14 residues. V was clipped by 4 bases and J by 0 bases, with 9 bases between them. Germline CDR1 and CDR2: ENHRY and SYGVKD. The CDR3, as DNA: TGTGCCATCAGTGGAACGGTATTGAACACTGAAGCTTTCTTT. Its protein is CAISGTVLNTEAFF.

This clonotype has ten or more counts. The chain uses TRBV11-2 and TRBJ1-4, with D unresolved. Looked up from germline, CDR1 is SGHAT and CDR2 is FQNNGV. The CDR3 is 14 residues long. Trimming pared 8 bases from V and 5 bases from J, leaving 15 bases between. CDR3 DNA sequence: TGTGCCAGCGGGCCGGGCGTCTTCAATGAAAAACTGTTTTTT. Its protein is CASGPGVFNEKLFF.

This clonotype was counted at least ten times. This chain links TRBV7-2 with TRBJ1-4; D gene ambiguous. The ends were cut back, 2 bases at V and 0 bases at J, with 13 bases in the middle. The germline V gene encodes CDR1 SGHTA and CDR2 FQGNSA. There are 17 residues in the CDR3. Here the CDR3 DNA reads TGTGCCAGCAGCTTAAGTCTCGGATCCACAACTAATGAAAAACTGTTTTTT. Translating gives CASSLSLGSTTNEKLFF.

This chain uses TRBV29-1 with TRBJ1-1; 8 bases are a match to TRBD1. The length of the CDR3 is 14 residues. Unmatched junction bases numbered 6, after V lost 6 bases and J lost 0 bases. The germline V gene has CDR1 SQVTM and CDR2 ANQGSEA. Here the CDR3 DNA reads TGCAGCGTAGTGACAGGGGTCATGAACACTGAAGCTTTCTTT. This codes for CSVVTGVMNTEAFF.

V is TRBV6-5 and J is TRBJ2-2; 9 bases are a match to TRBD2. With 3 bases clipped from V and 0 bases from J, the junction kept 14 bases outside the gene matches. The CDR3 has 20 amino acids. From germline, CDR1 is MNHEY and CDR2 SVGAGI. This CDR3 is CASSYSWASGASANTGELFF. In DNA form, the CDR3 reads TGTGCCAGCAGTTATTCTTGGGCTAGCGGGGCGAGCGCGAACACCGGGGAGCTGTTTTTT.

J is TRBJ2-1 and V is TRBV29-1; TRBD2 matches 13 bases. Trimming removed 6 bases from V and 9 bases from J; junction bases left unmatched: 8. The CDR3 totals 14 residues. Germline V gene sequence: CDR1 SQVTM, CDR2 ANQGSEA. In DNA form, the CDR3 reads TGCAGCGTCGAGACTAGCGGGAGGAATTCTGAGCAGTTCTTC. This codes for CSVETSGRNSEQFF.

This clonotype was observed many times. The CDR3 sequence is CASSARDSYNEKLFF. The CDR3 nucleotides are TGTGCCAGCAGCGCCCGGGACAGTTATAATGAAAAACTGTTTTTT. This sequence joins TRBV3-1 and TRBJ1-4; TRBD1 aligns across 7 bases. Per the germline V gene, CDR1 is LGHDT and CDR2 is YNNKEL (reference sequence). The CDR3 runs to 15 residues. V lost 5 bases and J lost 4; bases outside the gene matches: 7.

This clonotype was seen ten or more times. The J gene is TRBJ2-3, the V gene TRBV3-1; 11 positions agree with TRBD2. V dropped 0 bases and J dropped 5; count of bases not matched to a gene: 4. Germline V gene data show CDR1 as LGHDT and CDR2 as YNNKEL (reference sequence). This CDR3 contains 16 residues. This chain's CDR3 is CASSQEALAGVDTQYF. The CDR3 coding sequence is TGTGCCAGCAGCCAAGAGGCACTAGCGGGGGTAGATACGCAGTATTTT.

This clonotype was observed many times. The rearrangement uses TRBV11-2 and TRBJ2-7; a possible D gene is TRBD2 (6 bases). V was clipped by 2 bases and J by 7 bases, with 15 bases between them. Germline V gives CDR1 SGHAT, CDR2 FQNNGV. The CDR3 spans 14 residues. The chain's CDR3 is CASSLTPASGEQYF. The CDR3 DNA reads as TGTGCCAGCAGCTTAACCCCAGCCAGCGGGGAGCAGTACTTC.

This clonotype was counted many times. V usage is TRBV6-5 and J usage is TRBJ2-7; TRBD2 matches at 7 bases. Germline trimming cut 0 bases from V and 1 base from J; bases unmatched to any gene: 3. CDR3 size: 15 residues. CDR1 MNHEY and CDR2 SVGAGI come from the germline V gene. The CDR3 is CASSYSGGGSYEQYF. CDR3 DNA: TGTGCCAGCAGTTACTCGGGCGGGGGTTCCTACGAGCAGTACTTC.

The chain links TRBV18 to TRBJ1-2; 9 bases are a match to TRBD1. The CDR3 length is 13 residues. After removal of 8 bases from V and 6 bases from J, the junction contained 7 bases not matched to a gene. Germline lookup yields CDR1 KGHSH and CDR2 LQKENI. CDR3: CASARDRVDGYTF. The CDR3 coding sequence is TGTGCCAGCGCCCGGGACAGGGTGGATGGCTACACCTTC.

This clonotype was counted a few times. The V and J genes are TRBV9 and TRBJ2-2; D is perhaps TRBD1 or TRBD2 (5 bases each). This CDR3 has 16 amino acids. CDR1 SGDLS and CDR2 YYNGEE come from the germline V gene. V gave up 4 bases and J gave up 5 bases, with 18 bases separating them. The CDR3 spells CASSPRGDGSTGELFF. DNA of the CDR3: TGTGCCAGCAGCCCCCGAGGGGACGGTTCGACCGGGGAGCTGTTTTTT.

In its sample, this clonotype was seen many times. The chain carries TRBV6-2 or TRBV6-3 and TRBJ2-7; 8 bases match TRBD2. V gave up 7 bases and J gave up 1 base; unmatched junction bases: 9. CDR3 length: 15 residues. CDR1 is MNHEY, CDR2 SVGEGT, per germline. CDR3 in amino acids: CASTERASGSYEQYF. Written as DNA, the CDR3 is TGTGCCAGCACTGAAAGGGCTAGCGGGTCCTACGAGCAGTACTTC.

This clonotype has just a few counts. The chain employs TRBV28 and TRBJ1-1; tentative D call: TRBD1 (5 bases). The CDR3 is 15 amino acids. Germline lookup yields CDR1 MDHEN and CDR2 SYDVKM. Trimming pared 5 bases from V and 5 bases from J, leaving 18 bases between. In DNA, the CDR3 is TGTGCCAGCAGTGTGGGGGTATCCCGATGGACTGAAGCTTTCTTT. This encodes CASSVGVSRWTEAFF. The variable domain in full, with the rest retrieved from reference TRBV28 and TRBJ1-1, is DVKVTQSSRYLVKRTGEKVFLECVQDMDHENMFWYRQDPGLGLRLIYFSYDVKMKEKGDIPEGYSVSREKKERFSLILESASTNQTSMYLCASSVGVSRWTEAFFGQGTRLTVV.